The present T cell receptor beta chain was sequenced within a study of T cells after yellow fever vaccination. V dropped 5 bases and J dropped 7; count of bases not matched to a gene: 16. This CDR3 is 16 amino acids long. Germline CDR1 and CDR2: SGHAT and FQNNGV. TCRdb re-called the 5' RACE reads with MiXCR, one entry per CDR3 protein. The table has over 45,000 distinct CDR3 sequences, about 5.6% seen once. The source of this sequence is a man between 18 and 35 years old who received the YFV17D yellow fever vaccine. The material sequenced was PBMCs, either bulk or a sorted T-cell subset (CD4+, CD8+, memory, or dextramer-sorted; not recorded which), taken on the day of the yellow fever booster vaccination. This rearrangement joins TRBV11-2 to TRBJ2-5; 7 positions match TRBD2. CDR3 bases: TGTGCCAGCAGCCCTCAATGGGGGGGTGGTCCCGGGACCCAGTACTTC. It is translated as CASSPQWGGGPGTQYF. The whole variable domain, filled in from reference TRBV11-2 and TRBJ2-5, reads EAGVAQSPRYKIIEKRQSVAFWCNPISGHATLYWYQQILGQGPKLLIQFQNNGVVDDSQLPKDRFSAERLKGVDSTLKIQPAKLEDSAVYLCASSPQWGGGPGTQYFGPGTRLLVL.